The rows below give T cell receptor beta chains drawn from one sample of a study of cytomegalovirus exposure and HLA in healthy donors. The method was immunoSEQ multiplex PCR; TCRdb's version includes in-frame clones alone and lacks a portion of them. Here the sample spans 90,000 to 140,000 clones, 83% being singletons. Sequencing was carried out using PBMCs. The receptors come from a young man in good health and CMV-seronegative. Each CDR3 is given with its conserved first and last residue. Each record gives: D gene, clone size, V gene, CDR3 length, J gene, CDR3 protein, CDR3 DNA. D genes are given only for firm matches. The listing skips clone size in some rows; elsewhere it reads once, few, many or a size class.

>TRBD1|.|TRBV15|22|TRBJ1-2
CATSRLRGSPSSSLGANYGYTF
TGTGCCACCAGCAGACTCAGGGGGTCCCCCTCCTCTTCCCTAGGAGCTAACTATGGCTACACCTTC
>TRBD2|.|TRBV5-1|16|TRBJ2-2
CASSLSAGGATGELFF
TGCGCCAGCAGCTTGAGTGCGGGAGGTGCCACCGGGGAGCTGTTTTTT
>TRBD1|.|TRBV9|14|TRBJ1-1
CASSPQGLNTEAFF
TGTGCCAGCAGCCCACAGGGGTTGAACACTGAAGCTTTCTTT
>.|.|TRBV29-1|14|TRBJ1-1
CSVEGHRMNTEAFF
TGCAGCGTTGAAGGGCATCGAATGAACACTGAAGCTTTCTTT
>TRBD1|.|TRBV28|16|TRBJ2-7
CASSPSSGTGFYEQYF
TGTGCCAGCAGTCCTTCGTCCGGGACAGGGTTTTACGAGCAGTACTTC
>.|.|TRBV6-5|13|TRBJ2-5
CASNPAGRGEQYF
TGTGCCAGCAATCCCGCCGGGCGGGGAGAGCAGTACTTC
>TRBD1|.|TRBV7-3|15|TRBJ1-2
CASSLGTGSWDGYTF
TGTGCCAGCAGCTTAGGGACAGGGTCTTGGGATGGCTACACCTTC
>.|.|TRBV19|15|TRBJ1-2
CATLDFLGGNYGYTF
TGTGCCACCCTTGATTTTCTAGGGGGAAACTATGGCTACACCTTC
>.|.|TRBV28|14|TRBJ1-4
CASSPPRRNEKLFF
TGTGCCAGCAGTCCCCCAAGGAGGAATGAAAAACTGTTTTTT
>TRBD1|.|TRBV18|16|TRBJ1-5
CASSPALSGGNQPQHF
TGTGCCAGCTCACCAGCATTGTCAGGGGGGAATCAGCCCCAGCATTTT
>TRBD1|.|TRBV7-2|13|TRBJ1-2
CASSRGQGSGYTF
TGTGCCAGCAGCCGGGGACAGGGAAGTGGCTACACCTTC
>.|once|TRBV6-6|16|TRBJ1-1
CASRDSEGSLNTEAFF
TGTGCCAGCAGGGATTCGGAGGGTTCCCTAAACACTGAAGCTTTCTTT
>.|.|TRBV7-9|14|TRBJ1-1
CASSLGEPSAGAFF
TGTGCCAGCAGCTTAGGAGAACCCTCAGCGGGAGCTTTCTTT
>TRBD2|.|TRBV11-2|17|TRBJ2-3
CASSSGGTSGLGDTQYF
TGTGCCAGCAGTTCTGGGGGGACTAGCGGTCTAGGAGATACGCAGTATTTT
>.|.|TRBV2|14|TRBJ1-4
CASSRTTTNEKLFF
TGTGCCAGCAGTCGGACAACAACTAATGAAAAACTGTTTTTT
>.|.|TRBV6-1|14|TRBJ2-1
CASSPRSSYNEQFF
TGTGCCAGCAGTCCACGGAGCTCCTACAATGAGCAGTTCTTC
>.|once|TRBV7-8|14|TRBJ1-1
CASSLVLPGKEAFF
TGTGCCAGCAGCTTAGTTTTGCCAGGTAAAGAAGCTTTCTTT
>TRBD2|.|TRBV6-1|15|TRBJ2-7
CASSEKDSGGVEQYF
TGTGCCAGCAGCGAAAAGGATAGCGGGGGAGTCGAGCAGTACTTC
>TRBD1|.|TRBV11-3|19|TRBJ2-6
CASSHRGQAITSGANVLTF
TGTGCCAGCAGCCACCGTGGACAGGCTATTACCTCTGGGGCCAACGTCCTGACTTTC
>TRBD2|.|TRBV29-1|13|TRBJ2-1
CSGGALAGPEQFF
TGCAGCGGGGGGGCTCTAGCGGGACCCGAGCAGTTCTTC
>.|few|TRBV9|11|TRBJ1-2
CASSETGSYTF
TGTGCCAGCAGCGAAACAGGGAGCTACACCTTC
>.|.|TRBV10-3|14|TRBJ1-1
CASSPRGEGTEAFF
TGTGCCAGCAGCCCCAGGGGCGAAGGCACTGAAGCTTTCTTT
>TRBD1|.|TRBV11-3|15|TRBJ2-7
CASSGLRDRGYEQYF
TGTGCCAGCAGCGGGTTGAGGGACAGGGGATACGAGCAGTACTTC
>TRBD2|few|TRBV15|15|TRBJ2-5
CATSRDRGGGETQYF
TGTGCCACCAGCAGAGATCGGGGGGGCGGGGAGACCCAGTACTTC
>.|.|TRBV2|13|TRBJ1-1
CASNREVNTEAFF
TGTGCCAGCAATCGGGAGGTGAACACTGAAGCTTTCTTT
>TRBD2|.|TRBV28|18|TRBJ2-3
CASSPDKRAGVSTDTQYF
TGTGCCAGCAGTCCTGATAAAAGAGCGGGAGTTAGTACAGATACGCAGTATTTT
>.|.|TRBV28|14|TRBJ1-4
CASTPGGINEKLFF
TGTGCCAGCACCCCTGGGGGGATTAATGAAAAACTGTTTTTT
>.|.|TRBV21-1|15|TRBJ2-5
CASSRDTPFQETQYF
TGTGCCAGCAGCAGGGACACACCCTTTCAAGAGACCCAGTACTTC
>TRBD2|few|TRBV10-3|16|TRBJ2-1
CAIKSGTSASYNEQFF
TGTGCCATCAAGTCCGGGACTAGCGCCTCCTACAATGAGCAGTTCTTC
>TRBD2|.|TRBV5-1|16|TRBJ2-1
CASSRATGGSYNEQFF
TGCGCCAGCAGCAGAGCGACGGGGGGCTCCTACAATGAGCAGTTCTTC
>TRBD2|.|TRBV27|16|TRBJ2-3
CASTGLAGTSTDTQYF
TGTGCCAGCACCGGACTAGCGGGGACTAGCACAGATACGCAGTATTTT
>.|.|TRBV6-5|13|TRBJ1-1
CASRPQGIAEAFF
TGTGCCAGCAGGCCTCAGGGTATCGCTGAAGCTTTCTTT
>TRBD2|.|TRBV27|14|TRBJ2-7
CASNRREGSYEQYF
TGTGCCAGCAATCGGCGGGAGGGCTCCTACGAGCAGTACTTC
>.|.|TRBV11-2|14|TRBJ1-5
CASSLGEANQPQHF
TGTGCCAGCAGCTTAGGAGAGGCCAATCAGCCCCAGCATTTT
>TRBD2|.|TRBV13|16|TRBJ2-7
CASSLKGLAGEYEQYF
TGTGCCAGCAGCTTAAAGGGCCTAGCGGGAGAATACGAGCAGTACTTC
>TRBD1|.|TRBV10-3|14|TRBJ1-1
CAIRIGQGFSQAFF
TGTGCCATCAGGATTGGACAGGGTTTCTCTCAAGCTTTCTTT
>.|.|TRBV5-1|13|TRBJ2-7
CASSSQGSGEQYF
TGCGCCAGCAGCTCTCAGGGGAGCGGCGAGCAGTACTTC
>TRBD2|.|TRBV27|16|TRBJ2-5
CASSRGTSGRSETQYF
TGTGCCAGCAGTCGGGGGACTAGCGGGCGATCTGAGACCCAGTACTTC
>.|.|TRBV4-1|14|TRBJ1-2
CASSQVTANYGYTF
TGCGCCAGCAGCCAGGTAACTGCTAACTATGGCTACACCTTC
>TRBD2|once|TRBV27|14|TRBJ2-3
CASRLAGTTDTQYF
TGTGCCAGTCGATTAGCGGGGACCACAGATACGCAGTATTTT
>.|.|TRBV9|16|TRBJ2-6
CASSVAPGSGANVLTF
TGTGCCAGCAGCGTAGCTCCGGGCTCTGGGGCCAACGTCCTGACTTTC
>TRBD1|.|TRBV6-5|14|TRBJ1-5
CASSETGGNQPQHF
TGTGCCAGCAGTGAGACAGGGGGCAATCAGCCCCAGCATTTT
>TRBD1|.|TRBV9|16|TRBJ1-2
CASSPGQVMPNYGYTF
TGTGCCAGCAGTCCGGGACAGGTGATGCCTAACTATGGCTACACCTTC
>.|.|TRBV6-5|15|TRBJ1-1
CASSYGAGTNLRAFF
TGTGCCAGCAGTTACGGAGCAGGGACTAACCTTCGGGCTTTCTTT
>.|.|TRBV23-1|20|TRBJ1-5
CASSLLGKCAQDHSNQPQHF
TGCGCCAGCAGTCTCTTGGGGAAATGCGCACAGGACCATAGCAATCAGCCCCAGCATTTT
>.|.|TRBV30|15|TRBJ1-6
CAWGLAGVYNSPLHF
TGTGCCTGGGGTTTAGCAGGGGTCTATAATTCACCCCTCCACTTT
>TRBD1|.|TRBV28|14|TRBJ2-7
CASSLRTGPYEQYF
TGTGCCAGCAGTTTAAGGACAGGTCCCTACGAGCAGTACTTC
>TRBD1|.|TRBV11-2|15|TRBJ2-7
CASSLRDSNSYEQYF
TGTGCCAGCAGCCTCCGGGACAGCAACTCCTACGAGCAGTACTTC
>.|.|TRBV5-4|14|TRBJ1-2
CASSSLQSRYGYTF
TGTGCCAGCAGCTCCCTACAGTCTCGCTATGGCTACACCTTC
>.|few|TRBV6-5|13|TRBJ2-1
CASRGGQHNEQFF
TGTGCCAGCAGGGGGGGACAGCACAATGAGCAGTTCTTC
>TRBD1|.|TRBV7-8|13|TRBJ2-7
CASSWGQTYEQYF
TGTGCCAGCAGCTGGGGACAGACCTACGAGCAGTACTTC
>.|once|TRBV19|12|TRBJ1-5
CATRQRDQPQHF
TGTGCCACCAGACAGCGCGATCAGCCCCAGCATTTT
>.|.|TRBV28|15|TRBJ1-2
CASSLGSTGTAGYTF
TGTGCCAGCAGTTTAGGGTCAACAGGGACGGCTGGCTACACCTTC
>TRBD2|many|TRBV28|15|TRBJ2-7
CASSLKSSGGYEQYF
TGTGCCAGCAGTTTAAAGTCTAGCGGGGGCTACGAGCAGTACTTC